Below, 19 T cell receptor beta chains from the same sample are listed, as sequenced in a study of CD8+ T cells in alopecia areata. Treatment indicated: oral pan-JAK inhibitor, 5-10 mg twice daily. Following RNA extraction, reverse transcription yielded cDNA that acted as the sequencing template. Data came from immunoSEQ multiplex PCR; TCRdb stores just in-frame clones and leaves some out. The sample shows nearly 200,000 clones, nearly 60% of them seen only once. Source: CD4+ T cells sorted from blood, taken at week 24, from a patient treated with tofacitinib. The receptors stem from a human donor with alopecia areata.

The chain recombines TRBV4-3 with TRBJ1-2; tentatively, D is TRBD1 (5 bases). V lost 1 base and J lost 5, with 14 bases in between. Germline V gene lookup returns CDR1 LGHNA and CDR2 YSLEER. The CDR3 covers 15 residues. As DNA, the CDR3 is TGCGCCAGCAGCCAAGTAAACCTCGGGGGATATGGCTACACCTTC. It codes for CASSQVNLGGYGYTF.

The CDR3 reads CASSRTGTVENTIYF. The CDR3 coding sequence is TGTGCCAGCAGCCGTACCGGGACAGTGGAAAACACCATATATTTT. The chain recombines TRBV11-1 with TRBJ1-3; 7 nucleotides agree with TRBD1. The germline V gene encodes CDR1 SGHAT and CDR2 FQDESV (reference sequence). The CDR3 has 15 residues. J was trimmed by 6 bases and V by 5 bases; bases with no gene match: 10.

The V gene is TRBV6-1, the J gene TRBJ2-7, with TRBD1 identical over 11 bases. The germline gives CDR1 MNHNS, CDR2 SASEGT. V lost 4 bases to trimming and J lost 9 bases; unmatched junction nucleotides: 5. The CDR3 covers 13 residues. In DNA form, the CDR3 reads TGTGCCAGCAGTGCGGGACAGGGGGAACGGCAGTACTTC. This sequence encodes CASSAGQGERQYF.

In this sample, this clone turned up a few times. The chain combines TRBV2 with TRBJ1-6, with D hard to call. Trimming removed 7 bases from V and 0 bases from J, with 10 bases in between. The CDR3 is 15 residues long. Germline lookup yields CDR1 SNHLY and CDR2 FYNNEI. This CDR3 reads CASKTETSYNSPLHF. CDR3 bases: TGTGCCAGCAAAACAGAGACCTCCTATAATTCACCCCTCCACTTT.

V is TRBV30 and J is TRBJ2-7; maybe TRBD1 (6 bases). Germline V gene sequence: CDR1 GTSNPN, CDR2 SVGIG (reference sequence). This CDR3 is 16 amino acids long. V was pared by 0 bases and J by 1 base, with 16 bases between. CDR3 bases: TGTGCCTGGAGTGTAAGGACAGCGGTATCGTCCTACGAGCAGTACTTC. Protein: CAWSVRTAVSSYEQYF.

V usage is TRBV9 and J usage is TRBJ2-7, with TRBD1 matching over 7 bases. Germline trimming cut 4 bases from V and 2 bases from J; bases unmatched to any gene: 6. This CDR3 is built from 14 residues. Per germline, CDR1 SGDLS and CDR2 YYNGEE. The CDR3 DNA reads as TGTGCCAGCAGCCCAAGGACAGGTCCCTACGAGCAGTACTTC. Translating it yields CASSPRTGPYEQYF.

This clone came up a few times. CDR3 amino acids: CASSSQQGAGELFF. CDR3 in DNA: TGTGCCAGCAGTTCGCAACAGGGAGCCGGGGAGCTGTTTTTT. The chain carries TRBV27 and TRBJ2-2, with D possibly matching TRBD1 (6 bases). Germline V gene lookup returns CDR1 MNHEY and CDR2 SMNVEV (reference sequence). The CDR3 covers 14 residues. V was pared by 4 bases and J by 6 bases, with 12 bases between.

V and J are TRBV25-1 and TRBJ1-2; 7 nucleotides line up with TRBD1. V shed 6 bases and J 2 bases; nucleotides not matched to a gene: 9. This CDR3 is built from 15 residues. CDR1 and CDR2 (germline): MGHDK, SYGVNS. Here the CDR3 reads CASSEGTGVNYGYTF. The CDR3 region has the DNA TGTGCCAGCAGCGAGGGAACAGGGGTCAACTATGGCTACACCTTC.

This clone occurred a few times. The chain couples TRBV7-2 to TRBJ1-5; D perhaps matches TRBD1 (6 bases). Looked up from germline, CDR1 is SGHTA and CDR2 is FQGNSA. CDR3 length equals 15 residues. Trimming shortened V by 1 base and J by 5 bases, and 12 bases separated the two germline ends. The CDR3, as DNA: TGTGCCAGCAGCTTAGTCCGGGGGGCTGATCAGCCCCAGCATTTT. The encoded protein is CASSLVRGADQPQHF.

The chain recombines TRBV7-3 with TRBJ1-1; D unclear. The CDR3 is made up of 9 amino acids. The V gene's germline CDR1 is SGHTA and CDR2 FQGTGA. CDR3 in DNA: TGTGTCGCGAGAGCTCAAGCTTTCTTT. It is translated as CVARAQAFF. Drawing the rest from reference TRBV7-3 and TRBJ1-1, the complete variable domain is GAGVSQTPSNKVTEKGKYVELRCDPISGHTALYWYRQSLGQGPEFLIYFQGTGAADDSGLPNDRFFAVRPEGSVSTLKIQRTERGDSAVYLCVARAQAFFGQGTRLTVV.

The chain combines TRBV9 with TRBJ2-5, with D perhaps TRBD1 (6 bases). Germline-derived CDR1 and CDR2 are SGDLS and YYNGEE. Deletions cut 4 bases from V and 5 bases from J, with 15 bases between. The CDR3 consists of 14 residues. The CDR3 nucleotides are TGTGCCAGCAGCTTAGGAACAGGGTCGGAGACCCAGTACTTC. Encoded protein: CASSLGTGSETQYF. The full variable domain, its missing parts supplied by reference TRBV9 and TRBJ2-5, is DSGVTQTPKHLITATGQRVTLRCSPRSGDLSVYWYQQSLDQGLQFLIQYYNGEERAKGNILERFSAQQFPDLHSELNLSSLELGDSALYFCASSLGTGSETQYFGPGTRLLVL.

This chain uses TRBV18 with TRBJ2-5; tentatively, D is TRBD1 (5 bases). There are 14 residues in the CDR3. Germline V gene lookup returns CDR1 KGHSH and CDR2 LQKENI. Trimming pared 2 bases from V and 2 bases from J, leaving 9 bases between. CDR3 sequence (DNA): TGTGCCAGCTCACCAACCAGGGAACAAGAGACCCAGTACTTC. This gives the protein CASSPTREQETQYF.

This clone has only a few counts. J is TRBJ1-1 and V is TRBV4-3; D ambiguous. Germline V gives CDR1 LGHNA, CDR2 YSLEER. Trimming removed 4 bases from V and 8 bases from J, with 17 bases in between. This CDR3 spans 14 amino acids. The CDR3 nucleotides read TGCGCCAGCAGCCGTCTCTCTGGAAGGAAGGAAGCTTTCTTT. Translation gives CASSRLSGRKEAFF.

V is TRBV5-4 and J is TRBJ2-7; tentative D call: TRBD2 (6 bases). The CDR3 has 17 amino acids. Per the germline V gene, CDR1 is SGHNT and CDR2 is YYREEE (reference sequence). V was clipped by 0 bases and J by 0 bases, with 16 bases between them. The CDR3 is CASSLEVWGLPSYEQYF. The CDR3 nucleotides read TGTGCCAGCAGCTTGGAGGTTTGGGGACTGCCCTCCTACGAGCAGTACTTC. The full variable domain, in which reference TRBV5-4 and TRBJ2-7 provide the parts outside the CDR3, is ETGVTQSPTHLIKTRGQQVTLRCSSQSGHNTVSWYQQALGQGPQFIFQYYREEENGRGNFPPRFSGLQFPNYSSELNVNALELDDSALYLCASSLEVWGLPSYEQYFGPGTRLTVT.

The chain couples TRBV28 to TRBJ2-5, with D perhaps being TRBD1 or TRBD2 (5 bases each). The CDR3 consists of 16 residues. CDR1 MDHEN and CDR2 SYDVKM come from the germline V gene. V was clipped by 7 bases and J by 5 bases, with 23 bases between them. CDR3 DNA: TGTGCCAGCACCACCCGGACTCAACTCTGGGGGGAGACCCAGTACTTC. This translates into CASTTRTQLWGETQYF.

This clone was seen a handful of times. V usage is TRBV5-4 and J usage is TRBJ2-3; the D is unclear. This CDR3 comprises 13 residues. Germline V gene lookup returns CDR1 SGHNT and CDR2 YYREEE (reference sequence). V was shortened by 5 bases and J by 1 base, with 8 bases between the two germline ends. Here the CDR3 reads CASRRKGTDTQYF. The CDR3 DNA reads TGTGCCAGCAGGCGCAAGGGCACAGATACGCAGTATTTT.

This chain connects TRBV9 to TRBJ2-1, with D possibly being TRBD1 (6 bases). V lost 0 bases, J lost 0 bases, and 10 bases lay in between. CDR1 and CDR2 from the germline V gene are SGDLS and YYNGEE. This CDR3 has 16 residues. The CDR3 sequence: CASSVGTDSSYNEQFF. The CDR3 DNA follows: TGTGCCAGCAGCGTAGGAACGGACAGCTCCTACAATGAGCAGTTCTTC.

The table lists this clone with a few counts. The chain employs TRBV19 and TRBJ2-1, with 8 nucleotides matching TRBD1. V lost 6 bases, J lost 1 base, and 8 bases stayed unmatched. CDR3 length: 16 residues. Looked up from germline, CDR1 is LNHDA and CDR2 is SQIVND (reference sequence). The CDR3 bases are TGTGCCAGTAGGGCCACCGGGACAGGATCCTACAATGAGCAGTTCTTC. It is translated as CASRATGTGSYNEQFF.

V and J are TRBV5-6 and TRBJ1-2; a possible D gene is TRBD1 (5 bases). Germline V gives CDR1 SGHDT, CDR2 YYEEEE. The V gene lost 1 base and the J gene lost 6 bases, with 13 bases spanning the gap. There are 14 residues in the CDR3. The chain's CDR3 is CASSLRGPPHGYTF. DNA of the CDR3: TGTGCCAGCAGCTTGAGGGGTCCTCCCCATGGCTACACCTTC. The variable domain in full, with the rest retrieved from reference TRBV5-6 and TRBJ1-2, is DAGVTQSPTHLIKTRGQQVTLRCSPKSGHDTVSWYQQALGQGPQFIFQYYEEEERQRGNFPDRFSGHQFPNYSSELNVNALLLGDSALYLCASSLRGPPHGYTFGSGTRLTVV.